The text below deals with one T cell receptor (beta chain). Its antigen remains unidentified. The data stem from a study of T cell repertoires in cytomegalovirus infection. TCRdb re-derived calls from the reads in MiXCR, one entry per CDR3 protein. The table lists roughly 990,000 distinct CDR3 sequences, roughly 30% of them singletons, with over 12% in the top ten. Germline lookup yields CDR1 SGHDT and CDR2 YYEEEE. CDR3 length: 14 amino acids. Germline trimming cut 4 bases from V and 5 bases from J; bases unmatched to any gene: 8. This TCR came from a human donor in good health (CMV status not recorded). Some clones in this sample may be carry-over from other donors' samples. The chain has TRBV5-6 and TRBJ1-2; TRBD1 aligns across 7 bases. The sequenced sample was cultured CD8+ T cells from PBMCs, obtained from culture after CMV antigen stimulation. The CDR3 DNA reads as TGTGCCAGCAGCCCCGGGGACAGCTTGTATGGCTACACCTTC. It is translated as CASSPGDSLYGYTF.